These T cell receptor beta chains were read from a single sample in a study of early T cells in non-severe SARS-CoV-2 infection. TCRdb fed the 5' RACE reads into MiXCR, producing one record per CDR3 protein. The sample gives about 58,000 distinct CDR3 sequences, more than 10% of which show up once; roughly 1.2% is in the top ten. The sample here was whole blood, taken at baseline. The receptors originated from an adult who was a healthcare worker with PCR-confirmed SARS-CoV-2 infection or an uninfected control (not recorded which). The donor label of this sample is uncertain. Each CDR3 is given with its conserved first and last residue. A D gene is named only where the DNA matches it firmly. Where a row states a size, it is once, few, many or the class of an expanded clone; other rows omit it.

D: NA; V: TRBV27; size: few; J: TRBJ1-4; DNA: TGTGCCAGCAGTTGGGGTACAGCCCGGGGTGTAAAACTGTTTTTT; CDR3: CASSWGTARGVKLFF
D: NA; V: TRBV12-3/TRBV12-4; size: NA; J: TRBJ2-5; DNA: TGTGCCAGCAGTTTGGGCACGGTCAGGGGGGGAGAGACCCAGTACTTC; CDR3: CASSLGTVRGGETQYF
D: NA; V: TRBV7-6; size: NA; J: TRBJ1-1; DNA: TGTGCCAGCAGCCGAGGACACACGAACACTGAAGCTTTCTTT; CDR3: CASSRGHTNTEAFF
D: TRBD1; V: TRBV11-2; size: NA; J: TRBJ1-2; DNA: TGTGCCAGCAGCGCTGACAGGGACGGTGGCTACACCTTC; CDR3: CASSADRDGGYTF
D: NA; V: TRBV28; size: NA; J: TRBJ2-3; DNA: TGTGCCAGCAGTTTATTGGGACCCAGCACAGATACGCAGTATTTT; CDR3: CASSLLGPSTDTQYF
D: TRBD1; V: TRBV2; size: few; J: TRBJ2-2; DNA: TGTGCCAGCAGTAGAGGGACAGCGAACACCGGGGAGCTGTTTTTT; CDR3: CASSRGTANTGELFF
D: TRBD1; V: TRBV5-4; size: NA; J: TRBJ2-5; DNA: TGTGCCAGCAGCTTCGGACAGGGTCGCCAAGAGACCCAGTACTTC; CDR3: CASSFGQGRQETQYF
D: TRBD1; V: TRBV3-1; size: NA; J: TRBJ1-1; DNA: TGTGCCAGCAGCCCGTTGGGACAGGGGGCGGACACTGAAGCTTTCTTT; CDR3: CASSPLGQGADTEAFF
D: TRBD1; V: TRBV30; size: few; J: TRBJ2-2; DNA: TGTGCCTGGAGTGTAACGGGCAGGGGGCGGTCCGGGGAGCTGTTTTTT; CDR3: CAWSVTGRGRSGELFF
D: TRBD2; V: TRBV12-3/TRBV12-4; size: many; J: TRBJ2-5; DNA: TGTGCCAGCAGTTTAAATCCTAGCGGTGCGGAGACCCAGTACTTC; CDR3: CASSLNPSGAETQYF
D: NA; V: TRBV6-2/TRBV6-3; size: NA; J: TRBJ1-4; DNA: TGTGCCAGCAGTTACACAGGGTTTGCAACTAATGAAAAACTGTTTTTT; CDR3: CASSYTGFATNEKLFF
D: TRBD2; V: TRBV6-6; size: NA; J: TRBJ2-5; DNA: TGTGCCAGCAGTGGACGGGGGGGGCTGAACCAAGAGACCCAGTACTTC; CDR3: CASSGRGGLNQETQYF
D: NA; V: TRBV4-1; size: NA; J: TRBJ2-4; DNA: TGCGCCAGCAGCCGAAACCAGGGGGGGGATCAGTACTTC; CDR3: CASSRNQGGDQYF
D: NA; V: TRBV19; size: few; J: TRBJ1-1; DNA: TGTGCCAGTATGGCCCACCTACAAGCTTTCTTT; CDR3: CASMAHLQAFF
D: TRBD1; V: TRBV10-1; size: NA; J: TRBJ1-1; DNA: TGCGCCAGCAGTTCTAGACAGGGAGGCACTGAAGCTTTCTTT; CDR3: CASSSRQGGTEAFF
D: NA; V: TRBV12-5; size: NA; J: TRBJ1-2; DNA: TGTGCTAGTGGTTCCGGGCAGGGGACTTGGGGCTACACCTTC; CDR3: CASGSGQGTWGYTF
D: TRBD2; V: TRBV7-9; size: NA; J: TRBJ2-3; DNA: TGTGCCAGCAGCGCGGTCCTAGCGGGGAGCACAGATACGCAGTATTTT; CDR3: CASSAVLAGSTDTQYF
D: NA; V: TRBV5-1; size: NA; J: TRBJ1-1; DNA: TGCGCCAGCAGCACAGGGCCCCAAGGGATCATGAACACTGAAGCTTTCTTT; CDR3: CASSTGPQGIMNTEAFF
D: NA; V: TRBV2; size: NA; J: TRBJ2-5; DNA: TGTGCCAGCAGAAAAGAGGGTCTAGAGACCCAGTACTTC; CDR3: CASRKEGLETQYF
D: TRBD1; V: TRBV7-8; size: many; J: TRBJ1-2; DNA: TGTGCCAGCAGCTTAGCTGGGACAGTGTCCAGAATCTATGGCTACACCTTC; CDR3: CASSLAGTVSRIYGYTF
D: TRBD1; V: TRBV6-5; size: NA; J: TRBJ1-1; DNA: TGTGCCAGCAGTTACTCGATGCATGTGACAGGGGAAGCTTTCTTT; CDR3: CASSYSMHVTGEAFF
D: TRBD1; V: TRBV20-1; size: few; J: TRBJ1-4; DNA: TGCAGTGCTAGAGATCCGACAGGGATTGAAAAACTGTTTTTT; CDR3: CSARDPTGIEKLFF
D: TRBD1; V: TRBV27; size: NA; J: TRBJ2-1; DNA: TGTGCCAGCACCGGACCCGCGGGACAGGGCAGATTAAATGAGCAGTTCTTC; CDR3: CASTGPAGQGRLNEQFF
D: NA; V: TRBV6-2/TRBV6-3; size: few; J: TRBJ1-5; DNA: TGTGCCAGCAGTGATACAGGATTTAGCAATCAGCCCCAGCATTTT; CDR3: CASSDTGFSNQPQHF
D: NA; V: TRBV18; size: NA; J: TRBJ1-1; DNA: TGTGCCAGCTCACCGGTCGGGGGGACTAAGAACACTGAAGCTTTCTTT; CDR3: CASSPVGGTKNTEAFF
D: NA; V: TRBV28; size: few; J: TRBJ1-4; DNA: TGTGCCAGCAGTTTAGAGGGTTCGAAGGAAAAACTGTTTTTT; CDR3: CASSLEGSKEKLFF
D: NA; V: TRBV7-9; size: few; J: TRBJ2-3; DNA: TGTGCCAGCAGCTCACTAAGGGTAGTAGCAGATACGCAGTATTTT; CDR3: CASSSLRVVADTQYF
D: NA; V: TRBV10-2; size: few; J: TRBJ1-6; DNA: TGCGCCAGCAGTGGAGACACCGATTCACCCCTCCACTTT; CDR3: CASSGDTDSPLHF
D: NA; V: TRBV6-1; size: NA; J: TRBJ1-3; DNA: TGTGCCAGCAGTGACAGGACCTTCTCTGGAAACACCATATATTTT; CDR3: CASSDRTFSGNTIYF
D: NA; V: TRBV20-1; size: NA; J: TRBJ2-3; DNA: TGCAGTGCTAGAGATGTGGCCGGATATAGCACAGATACGCAGTATTTT; CDR3: CSARDVAGYSTDTQYF
D: NA; V: TRBV5-1; size: NA; J: TRBJ2-1; DNA: TGCGCCAGCAGCCGCCTTGGTAATGAGCAGTTCTTC; CDR3: CASSRLGNEQFF
D: NA; V: TRBV6-1; size: few; J: TRBJ2-3; DNA: TGTGCCAGCAGTGAAGCGGGGGGTGATACGCAGTATTTT; CDR3: CASSEAGGDTQYF
D: NA; V: TRBV10-1; size: few; J: TRBJ1-2; DNA: TGCGCCAGCAGTCCGGGGAAGATTGACTATGGCTACACCTTC; CDR3: CASSPGKIDYGYTF
D: TRBD1; V: TRBV28; size: many; J: TRBJ1-1; DNA: TGTGCCAGCAGTTTTACAGGGGGCAAGACTGAAGCTTTCTTT; CDR3: CASSFTGGKTEAFF
D: NA; V: TRBV9; size: NA; J: TRBJ1-6; DNA: TGTGCCAGCAGCGTAGTTGGGAATTCACCCCTCCACTTT; CDR3: CASSVVGNSPLHF
D: NA; V: TRBV18; size: NA; J: TRBJ2-5; DNA: TGTGCCAGCTCACCCGTAGGGGGTCAAGTCGGAGAGACCCAGTACTTC; CDR3: CASSPVGGQVGETQYF
D: TRBD1; V: TRBV6-1; size: few; J: TRBJ1-1; DNA: TGTGCCAGCAGTCCACGGGGGACAGGGAGGAACACTGAAGCTTTCTTT; CDR3: CASSPRGTGRNTEAFF
D: NA; V: TRBV24-1; size: NA; J: TRBJ2-3; DNA: TGTGCCACCAGTGGTAGCACAGATACGCAGTATTTT; CDR3: CATSGSTDTQYF
D: NA; V: TRBV3-1; size: NA; J: TRBJ2-5; DNA: TGTGCCAGCAGCCAATCTACAGCCCAAGAGACCCAGTACTTC; CDR3: CASSQSTAQETQYF
D: NA; V: TRBV30; size: many; J: TRBJ1-2; DNA: TGTGCCTGGAGCACCTCCCGAGGAGGGGTGGGCTACACCTTC; CDR3: CAWSTSRGGVGYTF
D: NA; V: TRBV13; size: many; J: TRBJ1-1; DNA: TGTGCCAGCAGCTCGAAAGGACTATCACTAAGTCGCGCTCAGGCTTTCTTT; CDR3: CASSSKGLSLSRAQAFF
D: NA; V: TRBV29-1; size: once; J: TRBJ1-1; DNA: TGCAGCGTTGGTACTAGCTCCGCTGAAGCTTTCTTT; CDR3: CSVGTSSAEAFF
D: NA; V: TRBV29-1; size: NA; J: TRBJ2-1; DNA: TGCAGCGTTGGGTTAGTAGGGGTGAGGGCCTACAATGAGCAGTTCTTC; CDR3: CSVGLVGVRAYNEQFF
D: NA; V: TRBV7-8; size: many; J: TRBJ1-4; DNA: TGTGCCAGCAGCGCCCGAGCGGAAAAACTGTTTTTT; CDR3: CASSARAEKLFF
D: TRBD1; V: TRBV7-8; size: many; J: TRBJ2-1; DNA: TGTGCCAGCAGCTTAGCGGGACAGGGAGACAATGAGCAGTTCTTC; CDR3: CASSLAGQGDNEQFF
D: NA; V: TRBV11-2; size: few; J: TRBJ1-1; DNA: TGTGCCAGCAGCCTGGCGTCCGTGACCCCCCTGAACACTGAAGCTTTCTTT; CDR3: CASSLASVTPLNTEAFF
D: NA; V: TRBV3-1; size: NA; J: TRBJ1-1; DNA: TGTGCCAGCAGAGGACGGACGAATACTTTCTTT; CDR3: CASRGRTNTFF
D: TRBD1; V: TRBV7-9; size: few; J: TRBJ1-2; DNA: TGTGCCAGCAGTTCGCAGGGGGCGCTTGGCTACACCTTC; CDR3: CASSSQGALGYTF
D: NA; V: TRBV5-1; size: NA; J: TRBJ2-1; DNA: TGCGCCAGCAGCGTAGGACAGTACAATGAGCAGTTCTTC; CDR3: CASSVGQYNEQFF
D: NA; V: TRBV21-1; size: few; J: TRBJ1-5; DNA: TGTGCCAGCAGCAGGGATAGCCGACAGGGGGGGAGCAATCAGCCCCAGCATTTT; CDR3: CASSRDSRQGGSNQPQHF
D: NA; V: TRBV7-9; size: many; J: TRBJ2-3; DNA: TGTGCCAGCAGCCCGATCTGGGCGAGCGCCCGAGCGGGTACGCAGTATTTT; CDR3: CASSPIWASARAGTQYF
D: NA; V: TRBV5-1; size: NA; J: TRBJ1-2; DNA: TGCGCCAGCAGCTTGGTCGGGCGAGAGTATGGCTACACCTTC; CDR3: CASSLVGREYGYTF
D: NA; V: TRBV18; size: NA; J: TRBJ2-2; DNA: TGTGCCAGCTCACCTCAGGGACGCACCGGGGAGCTGTTTTTT; CDR3: CASSPQGRTGELFF
D: NA; V: TRBV6-5; size: few; J: TRBJ1-5; DNA: TGTGCCAGCGGGCGAGGCAATCAGCCCCAGCATTTT; CDR3: CASGRGNQPQHF
D: NA; V: TRBV12-3/TRBV12-4; size: medium-sized; J: TRBJ1-2; DNA: TGTGCCAGCATCTTCGAAGGTGGGGGGTATCTAGATGGCTACACCTTC; CDR3: CASIFEGGGYLDGYTF